This TCR beta chain was identified during a study of T cells in localized non-small cell lung cancer. Trimming pared 9 bases from V and 4 bases from J, leaving 22 bases between. CDR3 length equals 15 residues. Germline values: CDR1 WSHSY, CDR2 SAAADI. This clone was recorded once. Clones were read by immunoSEQ multiplex PCR, and TCRdb kept only the in-frame ones, dropping some. Among approximately 76,000 clones, more than 70% were seen once, and the ten largest hold roughly 9%. The clonotype originates from a female donor of 60 years or more with stage I lung adenocarcinoma. The rearrangement uses TRBV10-2 and TRBJ2-7; a possible D gene is TRBD2 (6 bases). The sample in question was peripheral blood, obtained before any cancer treatment. In DNA, the CDR3 is TGCGCCAGTCGGGGGTCGGGGAGCGGGCCTTACGAGCAGTACTTC. Its protein product is CASRGSGSGPYEQYF.